A selection of T cell receptor beta chains follows, all from one sample in a study of cytotoxic CD8 clonotypes in ibrutinib-treated CLL. Data came from immunoSEQ multiplex PCR; TCRdb stores just in-frame clones and leaves some out. The sample has over 100,000 clones; under 70% are singletons. The sample consisted of PBMCs, taken after 24 months of ibrutinib treatment. Every receptor here comes from a human donor with chronic lymphocytic leukemia. The CDR3 runs from the conserved cysteine through the conserved F or W. The D gene is left open where the match is weak. The size entry is marked missing in some rows and otherwise reads once, few, many or a size class.

v_gene	j_gene	d_gene	abundance	CDR3aa	CDR3nt
TRBV28	TRBJ2-1	.	.	CASTKGGWDEQFF	TGTGCCAGCACCAAGGGAGGATGGGATGAGCAGTTCTTC
TRBV19	TRBJ2-7	.	.	CASSPSGYEQYF	TGTGCCAGTAGCCCCTCGGGCTACGAGCAGTACTTC
TRBV5-1	TRBJ2-2	.	.	CASSKDRLTGELFF	TGCGCCAGCAGCAAGGACCGACTCACCGGGGAGCTGTTTTTT
TRBV29-1	TRBJ1-5	.	.	CSVVWGAGQPQHF	TGCAGCGTTGTGTGGGGGGCGGGTCAGCCCCAGCATTTT
TRBV12-2	TRBJ2-2	.	.	CASPNKGTGELFF	TGTGCAAGTCCCAACAAAGGGACCGGGGAGCTGTTTTTT
TRBV27	TRBJ1-1	.	.	CASSSDPLSVAFF	TGTGCCAGCAGTTCCGATCCACTTTCCGTTGCTTTCTTT
TRBV6-5	TRBJ1-5	.	.	CASSQSGSRQPQHF	TGTGCCAGCAGTCAGTCAGGGTCTCGGCAGCCCCAGCATTTT
TRBV30	TRBJ2-7	.	.	CAWSVQTEQYF	TGTGCCTGGAGTGTACAAACCGAGCAGTACTTC
TRBV21-1	TRBJ2-7	.	.	CASSVHDRDPQYF	TGTGCCAGCAGCGTCCATGACAGGGATCCACAGTACTTC
TRBV27	TRBJ2-1	TRBD2	.	CASSFVAGGQSEQFF	TGTGCCAGCAGTTTTGTAGCGGGGGGGCAGAGTGAGCAGTTCTTC
TRBV11-3	TRBJ2-1	TRBD2	.	CASSFSDLAGANEQFF	TGTGCCAGCAGCTTTTCTGATCTAGCGGGGGCTAATGAGCAGTTCTTC
TRBV5-1	TRBJ2-5	.	.	CASSLFGGQETQYF	TGCGCCAGCAGCTTGTTCGGGGGCCAAGAGACCCAGTACTTC
TRBV7-3	TRBJ2-3	.	.	CASSQYSSSDTQYF	TGTGCCAGCAGTCAATACAGTAGCTCCGATACGCAGTATTTT
TRBV2	TRBJ1-2	.	.	CASSERLNYGYTF	TGTGCCAGCAGTGAGCGATTGAACTATGGCTACACCTTC
TRBV2	TRBJ2-2	.	.	CASTEQGVGKTGELFF	TGTGCCAGCACCGAACAGGGAGTGGGGAAAACCGGGGAGCTGTTTTTT
TRBV4-3	TRBJ2-1	.	.	CASSQEFDSALGVQFF	TGCGCCAGCAGCCAAGAATTCGACTCGGCTTTAGGTGTGCAGTTCTTC
TRBV7-2	TRBJ2-1	TRBD1	few	CASSLRGRTGNEQFF	TGTGCCAGCAGCTTAAGGGGGAGGACAGGGAATGAGCAGTTCTTC
TRBV10-1	TRBJ1-2	.	.	CASSGVRVVLNGYTF	TGCGCCAGCAGTGGCGTAAGGGTTGTACTCAATGGCTACACCTTC
TRBV5-1	TRBJ2-5	TRBD2	once	CASSLLGTSVETQYF	TGCGCCAGCAGCTTGCTGGGGACTAGCGTGGAGACCCAGTACTTC
TRBV9	TRBJ1-2	.	few	CASSAGVGYGYTF	TGTGCCAGCAGCGCAGGGGTAGGGTATGGCTACACCTTC
TRBV28	TRBJ1-1	.	.	CASSLAQGRGAAFF	TGTGCCAGCAGTTTGGCACAGGGTCGGGGTGCAGCTTTCTTT
TRBV28	TRBJ2-1	.	.	CASRHAGLFF	TGTGCCAGCCGTCACGCAGGGCTGTTCTTC
TRBV25-1	TRBJ1-3	.	.	CASAGVVGNTIYF	TGTGCCAGCGCCGGGGTCGTCGGAAACACCATATATTTT